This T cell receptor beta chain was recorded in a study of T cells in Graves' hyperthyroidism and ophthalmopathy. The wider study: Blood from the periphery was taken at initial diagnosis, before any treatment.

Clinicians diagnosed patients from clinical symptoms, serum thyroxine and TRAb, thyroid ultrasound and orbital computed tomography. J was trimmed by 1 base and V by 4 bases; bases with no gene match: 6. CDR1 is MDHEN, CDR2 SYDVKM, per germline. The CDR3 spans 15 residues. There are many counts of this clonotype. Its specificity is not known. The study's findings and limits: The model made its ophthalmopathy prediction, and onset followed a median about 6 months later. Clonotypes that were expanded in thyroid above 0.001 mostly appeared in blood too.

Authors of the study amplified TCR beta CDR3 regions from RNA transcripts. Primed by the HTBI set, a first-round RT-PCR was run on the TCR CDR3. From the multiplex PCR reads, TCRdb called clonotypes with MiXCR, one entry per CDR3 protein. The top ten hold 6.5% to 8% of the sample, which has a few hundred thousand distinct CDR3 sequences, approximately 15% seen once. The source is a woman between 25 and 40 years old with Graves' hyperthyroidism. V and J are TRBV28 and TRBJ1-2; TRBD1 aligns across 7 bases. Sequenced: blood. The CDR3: CASSSSGGHNYGYTF. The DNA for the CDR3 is TGTGCCAGCAGTTCATCAGGGGGACATAACTATGGCTACACCTTC.